This passage covers 15 T cell receptor beta chains from one sample sequenced in a study of blood T cell repertoires in COVID-19. Assay used: immunoSEQ multiplex PCR; TCRdb lists only in-frame clones, some missing. In the table there are 180,000 or so clones, around four fifths of which are singletons. The sample comprised PBMCs or T cells enriched from blood (not recorded which). All receptors derive from a woman aged 55-69 years who had recovered from COVID-19.

The V call is TRBV27, the J call TRBJ2-2; D perhaps matches TRBD1 (6 bases). The CDR3 sequence is 14 residues long. The V gene lost 6 bases and the J gene lost 2 bases, with 10 bases spanning the gap. The germline V gene has CDR1 MNHEY and CDR2 SMNVEV (reference sequence). The CDR3 DNA reads as TGTGCCAGCAGATGGGACACCAACACCGGGGAGCTGTTTTTT. Its protein is CASRWDTNTGELFF.

CDR3 in DNA: TGTGCCATCAGGCCCCGGGGGACTAGCGGGACCTACAATGAGCAGTTCTTC. Translation gives CAIRPRGTSGTYNEQFF. The genes are TRBV10-3 and TRBJ2-1; 13 positions agree with TRBD2. J was trimmed by 2 bases and V by 6 bases; bases with no gene match: 7. The CDR3 is made up of 17 amino acids. The germline CDR1 and CDR2 sequences are ENHRY and SYGVKD.

This chain uses TRBV7-6 with TRBJ2-2, with D perhaps matching TRBD1 (5 bases). This CDR3 is built from 13 residues. CDR1 is SGHVS, CDR2 FNYEAQ, per germline. Trimming cost V 4 bases and J 5 bases, with 8 bases left between them. The CDR3 bases are TGTGCCAGCAGCTGGCGACAGACCGGGGAGCTGTTTTTT. It translates to CASSWRQTGELFF.

The chain links TRBV24-1 to TRBJ2-1; possibly TRBD2 for D (6 bases). The V end was cut by 4 bases, the J end by 10 bases, with 13 bases between. The CDR3 contains 13 residues. CDR1 is KGHDR and CDR2 is SFDVKD in the germline V gene. CDR3 amino acids: CATSDPGLPEQFF. As DNA, the CDR3 is TGTGCCACCAGTGACCCCGGACTACCAGAGCAGTTCTTC.

The chain uses TRBV28 and TRBJ1-2; tentative D call: TRBD1 (6 bases). V dropped 2 bases and J dropped 4 bases, with 11 bases sitting between them. Germline V gene data show CDR1 as MDHEN and CDR2 as SYDVKM. The CDR3 runs to 14 residues. CDR3 DNA: TGTGCCAGCAGTTTACCCCGGGACATCTATGGCTACACCTTC. Translated: CASSLPRDIYGYTF.

The CDR3 protein is CASSARDTDTQYF. The CDR3 nucleotides read TGCGCCAGCAGTGCCAGGGACACAGATACGCAGTATTTT. The V call is TRBV10-1, the J call TRBJ2-3; tentative D call: TRBD1 (5 bases). The CDR3 extends over 13 amino acids. V was trimmed by 4 bases and J by 2 bases, leaving 7 bases between them. The V gene's germline CDR1 is WNHNN and CDR2 SYGVQD (reference sequence).

This clone was recorded once. V usage is TRBV5-1 and J usage is TRBJ2-5; D perhaps matches TRBD1 (6 bases). In germline, CDR1 is SGHRS, CDR2 YFSETQ. CDR3 length: 14 amino acids. V was cut by 0 bases and J by 3 bases, with 9 bases left in between. As DNA, the CDR3 is TGCGCCAGCAGCTTGGACCCAGGGGAAGAGACCCAGTACTTC. Amino acid sequence: CASSLDPGEETQYF.

The rearrangement uses TRBV7-2 and TRBJ2-2, with a tentative D call TRBD2 (6 bases). The CDR3 covers 14 residues. Germline CDR1 is SGHTA and CDR2 is FQGNSA. V lost 3 bases to trimming and J lost 1 base, with 6 bases between them. CDR3 in DNA: TGTGCCAGCAGCTTGGGGGGGAACACCGGGGAGCTGTTTTTT. Its protein is CASSLGGNTGELFF.

The chain links TRBV7-6 to TRBJ2-3, with TRBD2 matching 7 bases. This CDR3 has 14 amino acids. Trimming cost V 3 bases and J 4 bases; bases outside gene matches: 4. Looked up from germline, CDR1 is SGHVS and CDR2 is FNYEAQ. CDR3 region: CASSFTSVADTQYF. CDR3 in DNA: TGTGCCAGCAGCTTTACTAGCGTAGCAGATACGCAGTATTTT. The full variable domain, its missing parts supplied by reference TRBV7-6 and TRBJ2-3, is GAGVSQSPRYKVTKRGQDVALRCDPISGHVSLYWYRQALGQGPEFLTYFNYEAQQDKSGLPNDRFSAERPEGSISTLTIQRTEQRDSAMYRCASSFTSVADTQYFGPGTRLTVL.

A few counts support this clone. One end of the junction does not line up with germline, which may come from a read error. This chain joins TRBV3-1 (or the pseudogene TRBV3-2) and TRBJ1-1, with D possibly being TRBD1 (5 bases). CDR1 is LGHDT and CDR2 is YNNKEL in the germline V gene (reference sequence). The CDR3 extends over 13 amino acids. As DNA, the CDR3 is TGTGCCAGCAACCAAAGGGGGAACACTGAAGCTTTCTTT. This translates into CASNQRGNTEAFF.

This clone has more than one count but fewer than ten. The gene calls are TRBV9 and TRBJ1-2; TRBD1 matches 7 bases. V was pared by 8 bases and J by 3 bases, with 7 bases of the junction left unmatched. The CDR3 consists of 13 residues. CDR1 SGDLS and CDR2 YYNGEE come from the germline V gene. The CDR3 DNA is TGTGCCAGTAGACAGGGCGGCGACTATGGCTACACCTTC. Protein: CASRQGGDYGYTF.

The rearrangement links TRBV7-9 to TRBJ2-7; D gene uncertain. V was trimmed by 3 bases and J by 5 bases, leaving 5 bases between them. Germline V gene data show CDR1 as SEHNR and CDR2 as FQNEAQ (reference sequence). This CDR3 contains 11 residues. CDR3 in DNA: TGTGCCAGCAGCTTCAGTAACGAGCAGTACTTC. Amino acids: CASSFSNEQYF.

The chain uses TRBV2 and TRBJ1-4; D call uncertain. V lost 2 bases, J lost 3 bases, and 7 bases lay in between. Germline V gene data show CDR1 as SNHLY and CDR2 as FYNNEI. This CDR3 has 14 amino acids. In DNA, the CDR3 is TGTGCCAGCAGTGAACGGGAAGCTAATGAAAAACTGTTTTTT. It yields the protein CASSEREANEKLFF.

V gene TRBV6-5 combines with J gene TRBJ1-1; the D gene is possibly TRBD1 (6 bases). Germline CDR1 MNHEY, CDR2 SVGAGI. Trimming shortened V by 6 bases and J by 3 bases, and 14 bases separated the two germline ends. The CDR3 runs 14 residues. In DNA form, the CDR3 reads TGTGCCAGCAGCCTTAGGGGGGGCGACACTGAAGCTTTCTTT. Residues: CASSLRGGDTEAFF.

V and J are TRBV7-2 and TRBJ1-3; perhaps TRBD1 as D (5 bases). The germline V and J ends were trimmed by 5 bases and 0 bases, with 14 bases remaining between them. The CDR3 is made up of 16 amino acids. Germline V CDR1 and CDR2: SGHTA, FQGNSA. The CDR3 DNA reads TGTGCCAGCAGCGCCTTTAGGGGCTTCTCTGGAAACACCATATATTTT. Amino acid sequence: CASSAFRGFSGNTIYF.